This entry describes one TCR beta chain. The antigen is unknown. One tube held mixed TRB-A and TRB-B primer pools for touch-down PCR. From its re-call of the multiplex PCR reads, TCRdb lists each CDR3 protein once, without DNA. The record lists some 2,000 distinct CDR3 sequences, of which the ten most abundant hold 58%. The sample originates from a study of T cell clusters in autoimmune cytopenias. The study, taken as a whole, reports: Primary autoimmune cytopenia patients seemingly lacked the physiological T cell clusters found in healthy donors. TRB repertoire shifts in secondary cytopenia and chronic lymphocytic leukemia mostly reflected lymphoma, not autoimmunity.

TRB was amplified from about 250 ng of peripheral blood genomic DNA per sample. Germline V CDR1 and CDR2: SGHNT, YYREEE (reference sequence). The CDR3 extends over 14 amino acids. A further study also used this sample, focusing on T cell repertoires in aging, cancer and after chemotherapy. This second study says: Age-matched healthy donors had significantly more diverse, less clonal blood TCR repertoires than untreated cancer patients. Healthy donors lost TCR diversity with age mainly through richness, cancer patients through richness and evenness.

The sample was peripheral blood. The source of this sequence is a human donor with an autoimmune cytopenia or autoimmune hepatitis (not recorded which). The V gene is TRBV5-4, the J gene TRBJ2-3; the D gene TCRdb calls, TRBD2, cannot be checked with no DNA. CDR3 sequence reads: CASSSTSGADTQYF.